This TCR beta chain was profiled in a study of CD8+CD57+ T cells in acquired aplastic anemia (dated by TCRdb to the late 2010s). For the wider study: On average, sorted CD4+ and CD8+ cells yielded around 3.5 ug of extracted DNA, with a range of roughly 0.17 to 27.4 ug. For healthy donor samples, the average read count was around 9.8 million for CD4+ cells and 11 million to 14 million for CD8+ cells. Study-wide findings and limitations: Roughly 30 CD8+ CDR3 sequences were found to be shared between patients and controls, but these sequences appeared to be highly expressed in patients and within the immunodominant clones of the patients. Patients and healthy controls showed no significant difference in CD8+ Simpson's diversity (P=0.060).

This clonotype was detected once. Its antigen remains undetermined. Base-call qualities are not available, and no considerably larger clone is one nucleotide away. A single read offers scant evidence. CDR1 SGHDT and CDR2 YYEEEE were looked up in the germline V gene. Including cysteine and phenylalanine, the CDR3 has 12 amino acids. The retained sequence is limited to the CDR3, 36 bases, with the frame set at the first base. V is trimmed back by 5 bases and J by 8 bases, and the junction contains 5 bases that no gene match accounts for. Genomic DNA served as template for TCR beta VDJ combination and CDR3 sequence profiling. TCR repertoire sequencing was run on an Illumina HiSeq 2000. Per the authors' processing: TRBV/TRBJ rearrangement plots, CDR3 size and DJ length profiles, and Simpson's diversity index were used to assess repertoires. The most abundant DNA sequence in the deep sequencing data was taken as the immunodominant clone. CDR3 amino acid sequences were screened for sharing across subjects and compared with published repertoires and the VDJdb database. The public reads were reprocessed in TCRdb via fastp at Q25 and MiXCR, keeping in-frame beta chains. CDR3 protein sequences are deduplicated, and each keeps its most common genes and DNA. TCRdb's processing, not the authors' own work, is the source of the V and J calls. The sample profile shows about 210,000 distinct CDR3 sequences; approximately 60% of them were found once. Around 32% of the sample is taken by the ten largest.

The study deep-sequenced TCR repertoires of sorted CD4+ and CD8+ blood T cells from severe aplastic anemia patients and healthy subjects. Ficoll-Paque density gradient centrifugation was used to isolate peripheral blood mononuclear cells. Before DNA was extracted, CD4+ and CD8+ T cells were sorted using either FACS or magnetic beads. The sequence links TRBV5-6 to TRBJ1-1; a stretch of 8 junction bases matches TRBD1. The clonotype comes from a human donor in good health. Sequenced material: sorted CD4+, CD8+, or CD8+CD57+ T cells (not recorded which) from PBMCs. The CDR3 corresponds to CASRSPGGEAFF. At the DNA level, the sequence is TGTGCCAGCAGGAGTCCAGGGGGCGAAGCTTTCTTT.